This T cell receptor beta chain originates from a study of patients and donors after allogeneic stem cell transplantation. CDR1 and CDR2 from the germline V gene are LGHDT and YNNKEL (reference sequence). Trimming removed 1 base from V and 7 bases from J; junction bases left unmatched: 10. There are 17 residues in the CDR3. A single record per CDR3 protein comes from TCRdb applying MiXCR to the RT-PCR reads. Seen here are roughly 940,000 distinct CDR3 sequences, roughly 18% observed once, and the top ten hold around 5.5%. This TCR was recovered from a human donor who was either an allogeneic HSCT recipient or a stem cell or donor lymphocyte infusion donor (not recorded which). It is not recorded whose cells these are; they may come from a transplant donor. The sequenced material came from blood, either unsorted or a sorted T cell fraction (not recorded which). J is TRBJ2-1 and V is TRBV3-1, with 10 bases matching TRBD2. This CDR3 is CASSQVFLASGRNEQFF. The CDR3 DNA is TGTGCCAGCAGCCAAGTCTTTCTGGCTAGCGGGAGAAATGAGCAGTTCTTC.